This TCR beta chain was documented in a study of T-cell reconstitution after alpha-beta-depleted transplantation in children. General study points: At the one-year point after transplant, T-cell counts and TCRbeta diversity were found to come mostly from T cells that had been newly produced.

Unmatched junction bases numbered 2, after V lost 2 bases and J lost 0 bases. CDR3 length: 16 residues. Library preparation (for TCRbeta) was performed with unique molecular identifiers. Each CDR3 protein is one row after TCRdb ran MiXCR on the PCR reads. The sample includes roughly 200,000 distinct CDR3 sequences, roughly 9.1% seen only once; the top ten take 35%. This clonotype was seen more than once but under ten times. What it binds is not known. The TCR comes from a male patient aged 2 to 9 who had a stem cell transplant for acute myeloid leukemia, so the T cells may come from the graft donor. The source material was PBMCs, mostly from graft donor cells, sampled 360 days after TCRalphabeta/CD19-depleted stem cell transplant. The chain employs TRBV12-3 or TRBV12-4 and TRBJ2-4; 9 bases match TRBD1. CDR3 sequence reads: CASSLRQGVAKNIQYF. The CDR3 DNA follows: TGTGCCAGCAGTTTACGACAGGGGGTAGCCAAAAACATTCAGTACTTC.